What follows are 19 T cell receptor beta chains derived from one specimen sequenced in a study of blood T cell repertoires in COVID-19. Only in-frame clones appear in the TCRdb table, and some are missing; sequencing was by immunoSEQ multiplex PCR. The sample has 95,000 to 150,000 clones, roughly 89% seen once. Sequenced sample: peripheral blood. These receptors were taken from a man aged 35-49 years with acute or convalescent COVID-19.

The chain recombines TRBV6-1 with TRBJ1-5; D uncertain. V was pared by 3 bases and J by 4 bases, with 13 bases between. CDR1 MNHNS and CDR2 SASEGT come from the germline V gene. This CDR3 has 15 amino acids. The CDR3 region has the DNA TGTGCCAGCAGTGAGGCACTCCGGGGAAATCAGCCCCAGCATTTT. Protein sequence: CASSEALRGNQPQHF.

The gene calls are TRBV6-5 and TRBJ1-2; D not certain. With 7 bases removed from V and 6 bases from J, the gap between germline ends came to 21 bases. The V gene's germline CDR1 is MNHEY and CDR2 SVGAGI. CDR3 size: 15 residues. The chain's CDR3 is CASTSRGGNGNGYTF. The CDR3 DNA reads as TGTGCCAGCACCTCGAGAGGCGGTAACGGCAATGGCTACACCTTC.

The chain has TRBV2 and TRBJ2-7, with 9 bases lining up with TRBD2. This CDR3 contains 15 residues. The V gene's germline CDR1 is SNHLY and CDR2 FYNNEI. J was trimmed by 2 bases and V by 5 bases; bases with no gene match: 7. The CDR3 spells CASSLKREAPYEQYF. Written as DNA, the CDR3 is TGTGCCAGCAGTTTAAAGCGGGAGGCTCCCTACGAGCAGTACTTC.

The V and J genes are TRBV7-2 and TRBJ2-5; 7 positions match TRBD2. CDR1 is SGHTA, CDR2 FQGNSA, per germline. Unmatched junction bases numbered 10, after V lost 2 bases and J lost 4 bases. The CDR3 has 16 residues. The CDR3 loop is CASSLSPFGGGETQYF. CDR3 coding DNA: TGTGCCAGCAGCTTATCCCCTTTTGGCGGGGGAGAGACCCAGTACTTC.

The rearrangement links TRBV14 to TRBJ1-1; the D gene is possibly TRBD1 (5 bases). The V end lost 1 base, the J end lost 4 bases, and 10 bases lay between the germline ends. The CDR3 has 14 residues. Germline CDR1 reads SGHDN; CDR2 reads FVKESK. The CDR3: CASSQVGGGTEAFF. CDR3 in DNA: TGTGCCAGCAGCCAAGTCGGCGGGGGCACTGAAGCTTTCTTT.

This chain uses TRBV6-1 with TRBJ1-2; D is undetermined. The CDR3 has 12 residues. V was trimmed by 2 bases and J by 5 bases, leaving 6 bases between them. The germline CDR1 and CDR2 sequences are MNHNS and SASEGT. CDR3: CASSEYEYGYTF. The DNA of the CDR3 is TGTGCCAGCAGTGAATATGAGTATGGCTACACCTTC.

The chain combines TRBV9 with TRBJ2-7, with D perhaps TRBD1 (6 bases). The ends were cut back, 0 bases at V and 2 bases at J, with 18 bases in the middle. The CDR3 spans 17 residues. Germline CDR1 and CDR2: SGDLS and YYNGEE. The CDR3 protein is CASSVGSSDSRAYEQYF. In DNA, the CDR3 is TGTGCCAGCAGCGTAGGCTCTTCGGACAGCCGAGCCTACGAGCAGTACTTC.

V gene TRBV11-2 combines with J gene TRBJ1-1; no clear D. CDR3 length: 11 amino acids. In germline, CDR1 is SGHAT, CDR2 FQNNGV. The V end was cut by 5 bases, the J end by 6 bases, with 7 bases between. The CDR3 sequence: CASSPGAEAFF. CDR3 nucleotide sequence: TGTGCCAGCAGCCCCGGTGCTGAAGCTTTCTTT.

This clone was recorded only once. This sequence joins TRBV6-2 or TRBV6-3 and TRBJ2-3; 9 bases match TRBD2. The CDR3 has 15 amino acids. Germline values: CDR1 MNHEY, CDR2 SVGEGT. J lost 2 bases, V lost 2 bases, and 2 bases had no gene match. Here the CDR3 reads CASSYAGGFTDTQYF. The DNA of the CDR3 is TGTGCCAGCAGTTACGCGGGGGGGTTCACAGATACGCAGTATTTT.

The chain combines TRBV19 with TRBJ1-5; 10 bases match TRBD1. The CDR3 spans 15 residues. After removal of 7 bases from V and 4 bases from J, the junction contained 7 bases not matched to a gene. Per the germline V gene, CDR1 is LNHDA and CDR2 is SQIVND (reference sequence). CDR3 bases: TGTGCCAGTAATCCGGGACAGGGGCCGAATCAGCCCCAGCATTTT. This encodes CASNPGQGPNQPQHF.

This rearrangement joins TRBV6-5 to TRBJ2-5; D perhaps matches TRBD2 (5 bases). The CDR3 extends over 11 amino acids. V was trimmed by 4 bases and J by 5 bases, leaving 5 bases between them. Germline V gives CDR1 MNHEY, CDR2 SVGAGI. In nucleotides, the CDR3 is TGTGCCAGCAGTTCGGGGGAGACCCAGTACTTC. It is translated as CASSSGETQYF.

This clone turned up a few times. The V call is TRBV9, the J call TRBJ2-3; the match to TRBD1 covers 7 bases. Germline CDR1 reads SGDLS; CDR2 reads YYNGEE. V was clipped by 4 bases and J by 4 bases; unmatched bases: 15. This CDR3 is built from 17 residues. CDR3 coding DNA: TGTGCCAGCAGCCCCATAGGGGGCCTGTCAGGTCCAGATACGCAGTATTTT. It codes for CASSPIGGLSGPDTQYF.

J is TRBJ2-3 and V is TRBV13, with TRBD1 matching 7 bases. V dropped 0 bases and J dropped 3; count of bases not matched to a gene: 3. Per germline, CDR1 PRHDT and CDR2 FYEKMQ (reference sequence). This CDR3 region has 15 residues. The CDR3 protein is CASSLGGGATDTQYF. The CDR3 DNA reads as TGTGCCAGCAGCTTAGGAGGGGGCGCGACAGATACGCAGTATTTT.

This rearrangement joins TRBV29-1 to TRBJ1-2; a weak D match, TRBD1 (5 bases). V lost 3 bases and J lost 7, with 12 bases in between. Per germline, CDR1 SQVTM and CDR2 ANQGSEA. The CDR3 is 12 amino acids. The CDR3 DNA sequence: TGCAGCGTTGATTCAGGGTTGGGTGGCTACACCTTC. It translates to CSVDSGLGGYTF.

V usage is TRBV7-8 and J usage is TRBJ2-1; 14 nucleotides agree with TRBD2. J was trimmed by 2 bases and V by 2 bases; bases with no gene match: 8. This CDR3 has 19 residues. Per germline, CDR1 SGHVS and CDR2 FQNEAQ. The CDR3: CASSLIRLAGGKTYNEQFF. The CDR3 nucleotides read TGTGCCAGCAGCTTAATCCGACTAGCGGGGGGGAAAACCTACAATGAGCAGTTCTTC.

The genes are TRBV19 and TRBJ1-6; the D is unclear. The CDR3 extends over 12 amino acids. In germline, CDR1 is LNHDA, CDR2 SQIVND (reference sequence). V lost 3 bases and J lost 7, with 4 bases in between. The DNA for the CDR3 is TGTGCCAGTAGTATCGTAAATTCACCCCTCCACTTT. Its protein product is CASSIVNSPLHF.

J is TRBJ2-5 and V is TRBV5-1, with D possibly being TRBD1 (5 bases). The CDR3 has 14 amino acids. CDR1 is SGHRS and CDR2 is YFSETQ in the germline V gene. V lost 0 bases, J lost 5 bases, and 11 bases lay in between. For the CDR3, the DNA is TGCGCCAGCAGCTTGGAAAAGGGGTCGGAGACCCAGTACTTC. Its protein is CASSLEKGSETQYF.

The V and J genes are TRBV4-2 and TRBJ1-2, with D maybe TRBD1 (6 bases). The CDR3 is 15 residues long. V was pared by 0 bases and J by 5 bases, with 13 bases between. Germline V gene data show CDR1 as LGHNA and CDR2 as YNFKEQ. The CDR3 protein is CASSQETGGAYGYTF. CDR3 sequence (DNA): TGTGCCAGCAGCCAAGAGACGGGGGGGGCGTATGGCTACACCTTC.

This sequence joins TRBV9 and TRBJ1-1; a possible D gene is TRBD1 (5 bases). Germline V gives CDR1 SGDLS, CDR2 YYNGEE. Between the trimmed V and J ends, which lost 0 bases and 8 bases, there was a span of 14 bases. This CDR3 spans 14 amino acids. The DNA for the CDR3 is TGTGCCAGCAGCGTAGATAGTAGTCGGACAGAAGCTTTCTTT. Translating it yields CASSVDSSRTEAFF.